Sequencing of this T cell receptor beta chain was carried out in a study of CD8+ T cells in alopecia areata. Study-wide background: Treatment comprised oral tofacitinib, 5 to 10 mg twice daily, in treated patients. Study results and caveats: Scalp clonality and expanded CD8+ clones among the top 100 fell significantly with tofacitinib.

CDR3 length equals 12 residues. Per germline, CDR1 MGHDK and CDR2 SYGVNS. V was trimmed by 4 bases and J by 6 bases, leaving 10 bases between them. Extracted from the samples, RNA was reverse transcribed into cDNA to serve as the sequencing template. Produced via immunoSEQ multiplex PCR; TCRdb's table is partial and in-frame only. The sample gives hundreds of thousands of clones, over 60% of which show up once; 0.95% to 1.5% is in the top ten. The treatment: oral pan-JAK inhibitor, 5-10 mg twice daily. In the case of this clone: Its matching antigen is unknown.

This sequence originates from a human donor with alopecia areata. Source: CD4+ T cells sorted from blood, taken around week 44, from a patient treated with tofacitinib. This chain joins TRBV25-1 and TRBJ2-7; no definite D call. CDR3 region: CASSGWIGEQYF. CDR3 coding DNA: TGTGCCAGCAGTGGGTGGATTGGCGAGCAGTACTTC.